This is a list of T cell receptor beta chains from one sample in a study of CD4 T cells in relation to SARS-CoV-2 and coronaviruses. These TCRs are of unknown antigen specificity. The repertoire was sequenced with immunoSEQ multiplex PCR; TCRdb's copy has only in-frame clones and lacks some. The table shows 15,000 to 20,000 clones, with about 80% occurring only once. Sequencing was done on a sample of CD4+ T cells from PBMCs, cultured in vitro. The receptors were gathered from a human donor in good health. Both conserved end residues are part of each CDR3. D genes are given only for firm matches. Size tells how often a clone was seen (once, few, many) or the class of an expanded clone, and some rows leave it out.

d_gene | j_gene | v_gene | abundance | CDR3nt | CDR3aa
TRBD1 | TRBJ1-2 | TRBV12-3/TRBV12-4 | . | TGTGCCAGCAGTCGGGACAGGGTGGCTGGCTACACCTTC | CASSRDRVAGYTF
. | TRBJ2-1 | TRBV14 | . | TGTGCCAGCAGCCATTCGTTGGGGAGCTCCTACAATGAGCAGTTCTTC | CASSHSLGSSYNEQFF
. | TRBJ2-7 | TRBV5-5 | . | TGTGCCAGCAGCTACTATCGACAATCCTACGAGCAGTACTTC | CASSYYRQSYEQYF
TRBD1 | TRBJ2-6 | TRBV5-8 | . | TGTGCCAGCAGCTTAGGGGACAGGAAACCCTCTGGGGCCAACGTCCTGACTTTC | CASSLGDRKPSGANVLTF
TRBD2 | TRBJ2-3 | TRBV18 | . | TGTGCCAGCTCCGCACCGGGACTAGCGGGCACAGATACGCAGTATTTT | CASSAPGLAGTDTQYF
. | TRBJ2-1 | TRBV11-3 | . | TGTGCCAGCAGCGTACGGGGGGCAGGCTACAATGAGCAGTTCTTC | CASSVRGAGYNEQFF
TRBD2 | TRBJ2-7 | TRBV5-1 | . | TGCGCCAGCAGCCAAACTAGCGGCCTCAGGGAGCAGTACTTC | CASSQTSGLREQYF
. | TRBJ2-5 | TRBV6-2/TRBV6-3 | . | TGTGCCAGCAGTCATGGACAGCCACAAGAGACCCAGTACTTC | CASSHGQPQETQYF
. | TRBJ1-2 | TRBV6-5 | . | TGTGCCAGCAGTTGGCAGGGTCATGGCTACACCTTC | CASSWQGHGYTF
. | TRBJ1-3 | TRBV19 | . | TGTGCCAGTAGCTCTTGGGAAGATGGAAACACCATATATTTT | CASSSWEDGNTIYF
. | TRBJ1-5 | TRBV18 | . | TGTGCCAGCTCGCCTGGGACCTATAGCAATCAGCCCCAGCATTTT | CASSPGTYSNQPQHF
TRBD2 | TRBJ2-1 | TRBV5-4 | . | TGTGCCAGCAGCCCTCGGACTAGCGGGCCCTCCTACAATGAGCAGTTCTTC | CASSPRTSGPSYNEQFF
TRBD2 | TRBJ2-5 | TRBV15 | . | TGTGCCACCAGCAGAGGCAACCCTTTGGGTAGCGGGAGGGGAGAGACCCAGTACTTC | CATSRGNPLGSGRGETQYF
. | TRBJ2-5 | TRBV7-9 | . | TGTGCCAGCAGCTTTGAGGGCGAGGGGACCCAGTACTTC | CASSFEGEGTQYF
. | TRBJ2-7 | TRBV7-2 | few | TGTGCCAGCAGCCCGCAATGGGACTCCTACGAGCAGTACTTC | CASSPQWDSYEQYF
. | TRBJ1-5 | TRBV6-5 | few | TGTGCCAGCAGTTCCCATAGCAATCAGCCCCAGCATTTT | CASSSHSNQPQHF
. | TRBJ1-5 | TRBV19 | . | TGTGCCAGTAATTACGGCAGGGTCAATCAGCCCCAGCATTTT | CASNYGRVNQPQHF
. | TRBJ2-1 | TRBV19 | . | TGTGCCAGTAGTATACCAGGACTCGGTAGGAATGAGCAGTTCTTC | CASSIPGLGRNEQFF
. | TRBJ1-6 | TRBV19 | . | TGTGCCAGTAGACCGGATGACAGCGCTTCCTATAATTCACCCCTCCACTTT | CASRPDDSASYNSPLHF
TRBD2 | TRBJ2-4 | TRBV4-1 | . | TGCGCCAGCAGCCAAGGGATCGGAAGCGGGAGGAAAAACATTCAGTACTTC | CASSQGIGSGRKNIQYF
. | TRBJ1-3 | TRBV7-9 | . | TGTGCCAGCATCCCGGGAAGGGCTTTCGGAAACACCATATATTTT | CASIPGRAFGNTIYF
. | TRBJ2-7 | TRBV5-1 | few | TGCGCCAGCAGCCCGAACCCAGACTACGAGCAGTACTTC | CASSPNPDYEQYF
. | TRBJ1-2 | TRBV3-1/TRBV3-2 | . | TGTGCCAGCAGCCAGCGGGGGGGCTATGGCTACACCTTC | CASSQRGGYGYTF
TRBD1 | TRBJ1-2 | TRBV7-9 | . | TGTGCCAGCAGTTCCGGGACAGTCTATGGCTACACCTTC | CASSSGTVYGYTF
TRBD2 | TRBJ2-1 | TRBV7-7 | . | TGTGCTAGCAGCTTAGAGGCGGGAGGGCCCTACAATGAGCAGTTCTTC | CASSLEAGGPYNEQFF
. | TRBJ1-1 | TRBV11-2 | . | TGTGCCAGCAGCTTGGGACTCCCCCGGGGAGAAGCTTTCTTT | CASSLGLPRGEAFF
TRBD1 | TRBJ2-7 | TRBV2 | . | TGTGCCAGCAGGGACAGGGGAGGCGTTTACGAGCAGTACTTC | CASRDRGGVYEQYF
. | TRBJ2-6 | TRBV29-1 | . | TGCAGCGTTGGACTAGAGAGTTTCTCTGGGGCCAACGTCCTGACTTTC | CSVGLESFSGANVLTF
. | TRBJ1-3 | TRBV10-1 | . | TGCGCCAGCAGTGTTGGGCCATTCGATGATCGAGACACCATATATTTT | CASSVGPFDDRDTIYF